The source of this T cell receptor beta chain is a study of blood T cell repertoires in COVID-19. Study information: The analysed material was cDNA or gDNA that came from T cells, B-cell-depleted T cells, or PBMCs.

Original processing notes: Reference gene primer amplification in the assay estimated nucleated cell counts. Assay: immunoSEQ multiplex PCR; the TCRdb copy retains only in-frame clones and omits some. The V and J calls and clone size are taken from that table; D and trimming were inferred from the DNA. The sample yields about 130,000 clones, around nine tenths seen once. The CDR3 is 16 residues long. The V end lost 0 bases, the J end lost 5 bases, and 13 bases lay between the germline ends. CDR1 and CDR2 (germline): MRHNA, SNTAGT. The clonotype comes from a woman aged 70-85 years with COVID-19, enrolled during active disease. What was sequenced was peripheral blood. This chain connects TRBV6-4 to TRBJ1-4; weak D call: TRBD1 (6 bases). CDR3 sequence (DNA): TGTGCCAGCAGTGACTCAGGGGCCGGACAGAATGAAAAACTGTTTTTT. This gives the protein CASSDSGAGQNEKLFF.